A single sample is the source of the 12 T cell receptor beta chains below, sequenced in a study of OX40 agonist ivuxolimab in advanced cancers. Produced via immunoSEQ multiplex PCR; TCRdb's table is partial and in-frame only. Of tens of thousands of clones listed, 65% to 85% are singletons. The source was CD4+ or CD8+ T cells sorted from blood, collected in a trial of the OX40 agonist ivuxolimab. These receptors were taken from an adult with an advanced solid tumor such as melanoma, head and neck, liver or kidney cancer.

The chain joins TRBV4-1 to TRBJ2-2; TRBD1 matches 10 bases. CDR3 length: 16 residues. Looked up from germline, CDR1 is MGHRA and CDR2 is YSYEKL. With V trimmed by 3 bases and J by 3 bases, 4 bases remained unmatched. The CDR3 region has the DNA TGCGCCAGCAGCCACCCAGGACAGGGGGACACCGGGGAGCTGTTTTTT. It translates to CASSHPGQGDTGELFF.

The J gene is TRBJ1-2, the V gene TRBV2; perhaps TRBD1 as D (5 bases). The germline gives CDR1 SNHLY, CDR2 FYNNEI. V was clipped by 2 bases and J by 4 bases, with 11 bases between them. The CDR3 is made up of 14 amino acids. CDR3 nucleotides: TGTGCCAGCAGTGAACGGGGGAACCCCTATGGCTACACCTTC. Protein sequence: CASSERGNPYGYTF.

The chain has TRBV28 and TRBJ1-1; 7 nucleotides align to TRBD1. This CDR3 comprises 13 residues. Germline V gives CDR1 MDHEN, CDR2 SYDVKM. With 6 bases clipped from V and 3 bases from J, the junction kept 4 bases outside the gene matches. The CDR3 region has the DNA TGTGCCAGCAGGATCGACAGGGACACTGAAGCTTTCTTT. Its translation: CASRIDRDTEAFF.

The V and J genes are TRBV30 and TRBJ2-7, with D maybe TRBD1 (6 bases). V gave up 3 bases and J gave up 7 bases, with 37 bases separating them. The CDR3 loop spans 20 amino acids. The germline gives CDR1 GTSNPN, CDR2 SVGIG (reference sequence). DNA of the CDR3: TGTGCCTGGAGGGGAACTTGGGACGGGCCGACAGGCCGGGCCTCGGGAGAGCAGTACTTC. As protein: CAWRGTWDGPTGRASGEQYF.

The DNA for the CDR3 is TGCAGCGTTGCGCCCGACCGGGGACGGACGAACACTGAAGCTTTCTTT. This encodes CSVAPDRGRTNTEAFF. V usage is TRBV29-1 and J usage is TRBJ1-1, with D tentatively TRBD1 (5 bases). Germline CDR1 SQVTM, CDR2 ANQGSEA. The CDR3 length is 16 residues. With 4 bases removed from V and 1 base from J, the gap between germline ends came to 19 bases.

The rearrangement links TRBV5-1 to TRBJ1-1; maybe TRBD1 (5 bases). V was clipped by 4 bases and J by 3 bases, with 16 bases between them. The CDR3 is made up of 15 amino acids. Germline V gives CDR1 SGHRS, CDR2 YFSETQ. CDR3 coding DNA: TGCGCCAGCAGCGTAACCAGGGTAGAGGACACTGAAGCTTTCTTT. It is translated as CASSVTRVEDTEAFF.

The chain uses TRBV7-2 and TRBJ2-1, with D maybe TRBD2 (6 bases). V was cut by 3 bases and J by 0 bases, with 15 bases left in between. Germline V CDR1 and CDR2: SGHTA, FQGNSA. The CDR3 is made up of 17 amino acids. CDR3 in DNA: TGTGCCAGCAGCTTCTCTACTAGCCCAAGCTCCTACAATGAGCAGTTCTTC. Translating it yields CASSFSTSPSSYNEQFF.

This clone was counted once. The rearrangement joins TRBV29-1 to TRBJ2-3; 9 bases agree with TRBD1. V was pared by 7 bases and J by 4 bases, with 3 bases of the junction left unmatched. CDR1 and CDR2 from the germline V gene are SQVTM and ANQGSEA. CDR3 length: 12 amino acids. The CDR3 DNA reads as TGCAGCGCCAGACAGGGGGCAGATACGCAGTATTTT. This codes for CSARQGADTQYF.

The DNA of the CDR3 is TGTGCCAGCTCACCCCCCTCAACAGGGGTGGGGGGCTACACCTTC. Encoded protein: CASSPPSTGVGGYTF. The V gene is TRBV18, the J gene TRBJ1-2, with 7 bases that match TRBD1. V was clipped by 3 bases and J by 8 bases; unmatched bases: 12. CDR3 length: 15 amino acids. CDR1 KGHSH and CDR2 LQKENI come from the germline V gene.

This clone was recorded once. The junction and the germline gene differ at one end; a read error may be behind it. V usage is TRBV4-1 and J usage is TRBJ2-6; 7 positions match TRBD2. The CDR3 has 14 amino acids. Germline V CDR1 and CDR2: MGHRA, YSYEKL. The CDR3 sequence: CASTQVGGGNVLTF. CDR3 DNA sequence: TGCGCCAGCACCCAAGTTGGCGGGGGCAACGTCCTGACTTTC.

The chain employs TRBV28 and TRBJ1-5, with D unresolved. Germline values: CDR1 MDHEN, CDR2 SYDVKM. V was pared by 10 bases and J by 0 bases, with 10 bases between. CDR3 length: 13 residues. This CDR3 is CATSYHSNQPQHF. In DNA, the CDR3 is TGTGCCACCTCATACCATAGCAATCAGCCCCAGCATTTT.

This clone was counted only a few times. CDR3 sequence reads: CASSLGTQATEAFF. In DNA form, the CDR3 reads TGTGCCAGCAGCTTAGGCACCCAGGCGACTGAAGCTTTCTTT. The chain employs TRBV7-2 and TRBJ1-1; D remains ambiguous. CDR1 and CDR2 from the germline V gene are SGHTA and FQGNSA. This CDR3 comprises 14 residues. V lost 1 base and J 5 bases, leaving 11 bases between the germline ends.